Below are 30 T cell receptor beta chains sequenced from a single sample in a study of post-analysis software for immune sequencing data. No antigen is known for these receptors. The study's findings and limits: Five or six TRBV segments were significantly more frequent in patients than in controls. TRBV5-6, TRBV5-1 and TRBV20-1 were among these segments.

Tagging with unique molecular identifiers was a feature of the TCR beta cDNA libraries. TCRdb reprocessed the PCR reads via MiXCR and lists one record per CDR3 protein. The sample contains hundreds of thousands of distinct CDR3 sequences, about 27% of which appear only once. Sample: blood. Source of these receptors: a girl under 18 with multiple sclerosis.

This clonotype was seen at least ten times. This chain uses TRBV7-9 with TRBJ2-1, with D perhaps matching TRBD2 (6 bases). Germline V CDR1 and CDR2: SEHNR, FQNEAQ (reference sequence). This CDR3 is built from 14 residues. V gave up 1 base and J gave up 7 bases, with 11 bases separating them. For the CDR3, the DNA is TGTGCCAGCAGCTTAGGCAGGGAGGTGAATGAGCAGTTCTTC. Translating it yields CASSLGREVNEQFF.

The V and J genes are TRBV5-1 and TRBJ1-1, with TRBD1 identical over 8 bases. Germline trimming cut 7 bases from V and 1 base from J; bases unmatched to any gene: 12. Germline CDR1 is SGHRS and CDR2 is YFSETQ. CDR3 size: 16 residues. The CDR3 protein is CASFLIQGARNTEAFF. Written as DNA, the CDR3 is TGCGCCAGCTTTCTGATTCAGGGGGCCAGGAACACTGAAGCTTTCTTT.

This clonotype was seen a handful of times. CDR3 loop: CASSLSTGALQETQYF. CDR3 nucleotide sequence: TGCGCCAGCAGCTTGTCGACAGGGGCATTACAAGAGACCCAGTACTTC. This rearrangement joins TRBV5-1 to TRBJ2-5; 8 bases agree with TRBD1. Trimming at V came to 1 base and at J to 2 bases, leaving 7 bases not matched to a gene. The CDR3 has 16 amino acids. Germline lookup yields CDR1 SGHRS and CDR2 YFSETQ.

This chain uses TRBV6-1 with TRBJ1-4, with TRBD1 identical over 7 bases. This CDR3 comprises 13 residues. Unmatched junction bases numbered 2, after V lost 4 bases and J lost 6 bases. Germline V lookup: CDR1 MNHNS, CDR2 SASEGT. The CDR3: CASSVDRDEKLFF. The CDR3 DNA reads as TGTGCCAGCAGTGTCGACAGGGATGAAAAACTGTTTTTT.

The chain has TRBV5-6 and TRBJ2-5, with 10 bases that match TRBD2. Germline V CDR1 and CDR2: SGHDT, YYEEEE. V trimming: 7 bases; J trimming: 1 base; junction bases outside the gene matches: 10. The CDR3 has 16 amino acids. The CDR3 nucleotides are TGTGCCAGCCACGAAGTAGCGGGAGGATTCCAAGAGACCCAGTACTTC. Residues: CASHEVAGGFQETQYF.

This sequence joins TRBV3-1 and TRBJ2-5, with TRBD2 identical over 9 bases. This CDR3 contains 15 residues. With 0 bases clipped from V and 5 bases from J, the junction kept 4 bases outside the gene matches. Germline V gives CDR1 LGHDT, CDR2 YNNKEL (reference sequence). For the CDR3, the DNA is TGTGCCAGCAGCCAAGATTTGAGCGGGAGGGAGACCCAGTACTTC. Encoded protein: CASSQDLSGRETQYF.

This clonotype showed up just a few times. The chain is built from TRBV20-1 and TRBJ2-5, with a tentative D call TRBD1 (6 bases). The CDR3 is 13 residues long. Germline loops: CDR1 DFQATT, CDR2 SNEGSKA (reference sequence). The V end lost 5 bases, the J end lost 4 bases, and 14 bases lay between the germline ends. CDR3 in amino acids: CSARTGLGETQYF. The CDR3 bases are TGCAGTGCTCGCACAGGGCTGGGAGAGACCCAGTACTTC.

Regarding this clonotype: An end of the junction differs from the germline gene, which may be a read error. The chain employs TRBV20-1 and TRBJ1-1, with a possible D match to TRBD1 (5 bases). Germline V gene data show CDR1 as DFQATT and CDR2 as SNEGSKA (reference sequence). The CDR3 loop spans 12 amino acids. The CDR3 sequence: CRASTQGWEAFF. The CDR3 coding sequence is TGCAGGGCTAGCACTCAGGGTTGGGAAGCTTTCTTT.

This clonotype has only a few counts. The V call is TRBV6-1, the J call TRBJ2-7; 10 bases are shared with TRBD2. Germline CDR1 and CDR2: MNHNS and SASEGT. Trimming removed 6 bases from V and 7 bases from J; junction bases left unmatched: 21. The CDR3 is 18 amino acids. The CDR3 sequence is CASSINPDPSGSLREQYF. DNA for the CDR3: TGTGCCAGCAGCATCAATCCAGACCCTAGCGGGAGTTTGCGTGAGCAGTACTTC.

The gene calls are TRBV27 and TRBJ2-5; 7 bases are shared with TRBD1. The J call may be incorrect, as the DNA end agrees better with TRBJ2-7. Germline V gene data show CDR1 as MNHEY and CDR2 as SMNVEV (reference sequence). The CDR3 has 14 amino acids. The CDR3 region has the DNA TGTGCCAGCAGTTTATCGCGCAGGGGGAACGAGCAGTACTTC. Amino acids: CASSLSRRGNEQYF.

This sequence joins TRBV20-1 and TRBJ2-1; 9 positions match TRBD2. The CDR3 runs 14 residues. The V segment lost 6 bases and the J segment 3 bases; nucleotides outside the gene matches: 6. Looked up from germline, CDR1 is DFQATT and CDR2 is SNEGSKA (reference sequence). CDR3 residues: CSAWTSARYNEQFF. The DNA of the CDR3 is TGCAGTGCCTGGACTAGCGCCCGCTACAATGAGCAGTTCTTC.

This clonotype has a handful of counts. The chain uses TRBV24-1 and TRBJ2-5, with 7 nucleotides matching TRBD1. V gave up 4 bases and J gave up 4 bases; unmatched junction bases: 8. Germline V gene sequence: CDR1 KGHDR, CDR2 SFDVKD. CDR3 length equals 15 residues. As DNA, the CDR3 is TGTGCCACCAGTGACCCTGACAGGGCAGTAGAGACCCAGTACTTC. This sequence encodes CATSDPDRAVETQYF.

This clonotype has at least ten counts. This chain links TRBV10-2 with TRBJ2-4; a possible D gene is TRBD2 (6 bases). Trimming cost V 2 bases and J 1 base, with 12 bases left between them. The length of the CDR3 is 16 residues. Germline CDR1 reads WSHSY; CDR2 reads SAAADI. Here the CDR3 reads CASSEPSGWAKNIQYF. CDR3 bases: TGCGCCAGCAGTGAGCCGAGCGGGTGGGCCAAAAACATTCAGTACTTC.

V is TRBV20-1 and J is TRBJ2-5; the D is unclear. Germline V gene data show CDR1 as DFQATT and CDR2 as SNEGSKA (reference sequence). The CDR3 totals 11 residues. V dropped 3 bases and J dropped 5 bases, with 7 bases sitting between them. This CDR3 reads CSARQLETQYF. The DNA for the CDR3 is TGCAGTGCTAGGCAGTTGGAGACCCAGTACTTC.

This clonotype has at least ten counts. V is TRBV7-2 and J is TRBJ2-1; 10 bases fit TRBD1. J gave up 9 bases and V 8 bases, and 13 bases lay outside the gene matches. CDR3 length equals 15 residues. Per germline, CDR1 SGHTA and CDR2 FQGNSA. CDR3 bases: TGTGCCAGCGGATACGGGACAGGGGTCGGTGGTGAGCAGTTCTTC. Encoded protein: CASGYGTGVGGEQFF.

The chain is built from TRBV15 and TRBJ2-1, with D possibly TRBD2 on 5 matching bases. The V end lost 1 base, the J end lost 8 bases, and 12 bases lay between the germline ends. The CDR3 runs 14 residues. Germline assignment: CDR1 LNHNV and CDR2 YYDKDF (reference sequence). CDR3 loop: CATSRARENDEQFF. The CDR3 DNA reads TGTGCCACCAGCAGAGCTAGGGAGAACGATGAGCAGTTCTTC.

About this clonotype itself: A much more abundant neighbour one base away suggests this may be a read error. V usage is TRBV29-1 and J usage is TRBJ2-3; D gene ambiguous. From germline, CDR1 is SQVTM and CDR2 ANQGSEA. The V and J ends lost 1 base and 4 bases respectively, with 12 bases between them. The CDR3 runs 14 residues. CDR3 region: CSVEARTSPDTQYF. The CDR3 DNA reads TGCAGCGTTGAAGCACGCACGAGCCCAGATACGCAGTATTTT.

This chain uses TRBV6-5 with TRBJ1-1; D may be TRBD1 (5 bases). V lost 0 bases, J lost 4 bases, and 9 bases lay in between. The germline CDR1 and CDR2 sequences are MNHEY and SVGAGI. The CDR3 runs 14 residues. The CDR3 DNA sequence: TGTGCCAGCAGTTACTCCGGGGCGGCCACTGAAGCTTTCTTT. As protein: CASSYSGAATEAFF.

The chain uses TRBV29-1 and TRBJ2-2, with 9 nucleotides matching TRBD2. CDR3 size: 13 residues. The junction had 6 bases not matched to a gene; V was cut back by 5 bases and J by 8 bases. The V gene's germline CDR1 is SQVTM and CDR2 ANQGSEA. CDR3: CSVQRSGSGELFF. The CDR3 region has the DNA TGCAGCGTTCAGCGTAGCGGGAGTGGGGAGCTGTTTTTT.

This clonotype was observed at least ten times. J is TRBJ2-6 and V is TRBV7-8; TRBD1 is a possible D gene (6 bases). The CDR3 extends over 16 amino acids. Germline assignment: CDR1 SGHVS and CDR2 FQNEAQ. The V and J ends lost 4 bases and 0 bases respectively, with 10 bases between them. CDR3 bases: TGTGCCAGCAGCTCACAGGGATTCTCTGGGGCCAACGTCCTGACTTTC. Its translation is CASSSQGFSGANVLTF.

This clonotype was counted between two and nine times. J is TRBJ2-1 and V is TRBV2; D gene uncertain. The CDR3 is 11 amino acids. CDR1 is SNHLY and CDR2 is FYNNEI in the germline V gene. V was cut by 11 bases and J by 4 bases, with 9 bases left in between. Written as DNA, the CDR3 is TGTGCCGCGGCTGGGTACAATGAGCAGTTCTTC. It specifies CAAAGYNEQFF.

This clonotype came up a few times. The chain employs TRBV12-3 or TRBV12-4 and TRBJ2-3, with TRBD2 matching over 12 bases. The CDR3 runs to 15 residues. With 7 bases clipped from V and 4 bases from J, the junction kept 6 bases outside the gene matches. CDR3 coding DNA: TGTGCCAGCACTCTACTAGCGGGGGGACCAGATACGCAGTATTTT. Amino acid sequence: CASTLLAGGPDTQYF.

The genes are TRBV12-3 or TRBV12-4 and TRBJ2-1; 7 bases are a match to TRBD2. The CDR3 runs 14 residues. V lost 4 bases to trimming and J lost 7 bases; unmatched junction nucleotides: 7. DNA of the CDR3: TGTGCCAGCAGTTCCGCGGGGGTCAAGAATGAGCAGTTCTTC. Translated, it gives CASSSAGVKNEQFF.

This clonotype was detected only a few times. The rearrangement joins TRBV13 to TRBJ1-6; D call uncertain. There are 15 residues in the CDR3. The germline gives CDR1 PRHDT, CDR2 FYEKMQ (reference sequence). V was shortened by 5 bases and J by 6 bases, with 14 bases between the two germline ends. DNA of the CDR3: TGTGCCAGCAGCCCGGCGCTAGGACGTAATTCACCCCTCCACTTT. This translates into CASSPALGRNSPLHF.

This clonotype was counted many times. The chain couples TRBV12-3 or TRBV12-4 to TRBJ1-2; D is perhaps TRBD1 (5 bases). The CDR3 sequence is 15 residues long. The ends were cut back, 2 bases at V and 6 bases at J, with 16 bases in the middle. For the CDR3, the DNA is TGTGCCAGCAGTTTATATTTGGGGGAGCGAGATGGCTACACCTTC. Translation: CASSLYLGERDGYTF.

This clonotype showed up just a few times. This sequence joins TRBV5-6 and TRBJ1-1, with TRBD1 matching 8 bases. Germline V lookup: CDR1 SGHDT, CDR2 YYEEEE. The CDR3 has 14 amino acids. Losses at the gene ends were 1 base for V and 4 bases for J; bases not matched to a gene: 3. This chain's CDR3 is CASSLQGASTEAFF. CDR3 DNA: TGTGCCAGCAGCTTGCAGGGGGCTTCCACTGAAGCTTTCTTT. Full variable domain (outside the CDR3, taken from reference TRBV5-6 and TRBJ1-1): DAGVTQSPTHLIKTRGQQVTLRCSPKSGHDTVSWYQQALGQGPQFIFQYYEEEERQRGNFPDRFSGHQFPNYSSELNVNALLLGDSALYLCASSLQGASTEAFFGQGTRLTVV.

The genes are TRBV7-2 and TRBJ1-1; 11 bases match TRBD1. Germline CDR1 reads SGHTA; CDR2 reads FQGNSA. Trimming at V came to 4 bases and at J to 4 bases, leaving 5 bases not matched to a gene. The CDR3 is made up of 15 amino acids. The CDR3 loop is CASSYRTGGGTEAFF. For the CDR3, the DNA is TGTGCCAGCAGCTACCGGACAGGGGGCGGCACTGAAGCTTTCTTT.

The chain combines TRBV12-5 with TRBJ2-6; TRBD2 might be the D (5 bases). CDR1 and CDR2 (germline): LGHNT, FRNRAP. The CDR3 is 13 amino acids. The V end lost 4 bases, the J end lost 11 bases, and 12 bases lay between the germline ends. CDR3 protein: CASGSRVGDVLTF. CDR3 nucleotide sequence: TGTGCTAGTGGTTCGCGGGTAGGTGACGTCCTGACTTTC.

This clonotype was recorded many times. This rearrangement joins TRBV6-2 or TRBV6-3 to TRBJ2-7, with D possibly matching TRBD1 (6 bases). This CDR3 is 14 amino acids long. Trimming shortened V by 6 bases and J by 5 bases, and 17 bases separated the two germline ends. The V gene's germline CDR1 is MNHEY and CDR2 SVGEGT. The CDR3 DNA reads TGTGCCAGCAGAAGGACAGTGGGCACCAACGAGCAGTACTTC. It translates to CASRRTVGTNEQYF.

This rearrangement joins TRBV28 to TRBJ1-4; TRBD1 agrees at 8 bases. CDR3 length: 14 amino acids. Germline CDR1 reads MDHEN; CDR2 reads SYDVKM. CDR3 sequence reads: CATSPGTGSEKLFF. Here the CDR3 DNA reads TGTGCGACTTCGCCCGGGACAGGATCCGAAAAACTGTTTTTT.